What follows describes a single T cell receptor beta chain. Antigen: not known. TCRdb reprocessed the reads with MiXCR, giving one entry per CDR3 protein. The table has some 200,000 distinct CDR3 sequences, roughly 9% seen once. These data are taken from a study of T cell repertoires in cytomegalovirus infection. Study summary: Public TCR beta signatures were indicative of both CMV infection and a matching HLA type.

Findings of the study overall: Cumulated frequencies of public TCR beta families served to identify carriers of CMV plus the relevant HLA.

The sequencing sample was made of PBMCs. The TCR was taken from a human donor in good health (CMV status not recorded). Some clones in this sample may be carry-over from other donors' samples.

The CDR3 is CASSSGLPYNEQFF. Written as DNA, the CDR3 is TGTGCCAGCAGTTCGGGACTTCCCTACAATGAGCAGTTCTTC. The chain has TRBV12-3 or TRBV12-4 and TRBJ2-1; D is perhaps TRBD2 (6 bases). The V and J ends lost 4 bases and 2 bases respectively, with 9 bases between them. This CDR3 comprises 14 residues.